The 18 T cell receptor beta chains below all came from one sample that was sequenced in a study of T cell responses to AZD1222 COVID-19 vaccine. TCRdb's table, derived via immunoSEQ multiplex PCR, lists solely in-frame clones and lacks some. The sample carries nearly 35,000 clones, roughly 90% recorded once. The source was peripheral blood, collected on day 0 of AZD1222 vaccination. These receptors originate from an adult in good health.

The chain has TRBV9 and TRBJ2-1; 10 bases are a match to TRBD2. The J segment lost 8 bases and the V segment lost 2 bases, leaving 4 bases of the junction unmatched. The germline CDR1 and CDR2 sequences are SGDLS and YYNGEE. CDR3 length: 14 amino acids. The CDR3 loop is CASSVLAGDYEQFF. The CDR3 nucleotides read TGTGCCAGCAGCGTGCTAGCGGGAGACTATGAGCAGTTCTTC.

The rearrangement joins TRBV18 to TRBJ2-7; 7 bases map to TRBD1. Trimming at V came to 2 bases and at J to 6 bases, leaving 7 bases not matched to a gene. This CDR3 comprises 14 residues. Germline CDR1 and CDR2: KGHSH and LQKENI. In DNA, the CDR3 is TGTGCCAGCTCACCAGTGAACAGGGGTGGCGAGCAGTACTTC. Translation: CASSPVNRGGEQYF.

V is TRBV29-1 and J is TRBJ2-5; the D gene is possibly TRBD1 (5 bases). Germline V gives CDR1 SQVTM, CDR2 ANQGSEA. The CDR3 loop spans 11 amino acids. CDR3 residues: CTGLYQETQYF. CDR3 bases: TGCACAGGGTTGTACCAAGAGACCCAGTACTTC.

The rearrangement uses TRBV30 and TRBJ2-1; possible D gene TRBD1, 6 bases. Germline V gene sequence: CDR1 GTSNPN, CDR2 SVGIG (reference sequence). There are 16 residues in the CDR3. Trimming shortened V by 2 bases and J by 4 bases, and 18 bases separated the two germline ends. The CDR3 protein is CAWSRTGYGTYNEQFF. The CDR3 DNA is TGTGCCTGGAGTCGCACAGGGTATGGTACATACAATGAGCAGTTCTTC.

The chain employs TRBV2 and TRBJ2-5; D tentatively fits TRBD1 or TRBD2 (7 bases each). The CDR3 has 14 residues. Germline values: CDR1 SNHLY, CDR2 FYNNEI. V lost 3 bases, J lost 5 bases, and 13 bases lay in between. DNA of the CDR3: TGTGCCAGCAGTGACCAGGGGGGGTGGGAGACCCAGTACTTC. Its translation is CASSDQGGWETQYF.

This clone has a single count. This chain links TRBV7-9 with TRBJ2-7; TRBD2 matches at 8 bases. CDR1 and CDR2 (germline): SEHNR, FQNEAQ (reference sequence). With 2 bases clipped from V and 5 bases from J, the junction kept 8 bases outside the gene matches. This CDR3 spans 15 amino acids. The CDR3 sequence is CASSLSPAGEDEQYF. The CDR3, as DNA: TGTGCCAGCAGCTTATCCCCAGCGGGAGAGGACGAGCAGTACTTC. Variable domain in full (rest from reference TRBV7-9 and TRBJ2-7): DTGVSQNPRHKITKRGQNVTFRCDPISEHNRLYWYRQTLGQGPEFLTYFQNEAQLEKSRLLSDRFSAERPKGSFSTLEIQRTEQGDSAMYLCASSLSPAGEDEQYFGPGTRLTVT.

CDR3 sequence: CASSEIRGPNTEAFF. CDR3 in DNA: TGTGCCAGCAGTGAGATCAGGGGGCCGAACACTGAAGCTTTCTTT. This chain uses TRBV25-1 with TRBJ1-1; TRBD1 matches 8 bases. The CDR3 loop spans 15 amino acids. CDR1 and CDR2 from the germline V gene are MGHDK and SYGVNS. Trimming at V came to 3 bases and at J to 1 base, leaving 4 bases not matched to a gene.

J is TRBJ1-5 and V is TRBV15; D perhaps matches TRBD1 (5 bases). The V gene lost 3 bases and the J gene lost 0 bases, with 21 bases spanning the gap. Germline V gene sequence: CDR1 LNHNV, CDR2 YYDKDF (reference sequence). The CDR3 has 19 residues. CDR3 sequence: CATSRRVLRGTNSNQPQHF. CDR3 sequence (DNA): TGTGCCACCAGCAGGAGGGTCCTGCGGGGCACAAATAGCAATCAGCCCCAGCATTTT. Filled out from reference TRBV15 and TRBJ1-5, the complete variable domain reads DAMVIQNPRYQVTQFGKPVTLSCSQTLNHNVMYWYQQKSSQAPKLLFHYYDKDFNNEADTPDNFQSRRPNTSFCFLDIRSPGLGDTAMYLCATSRRVLRGTNSNQPQHFGDGTRLSIL.

The rearrangement uses TRBV7-9 and TRBJ1-2, with 7 bases matching TRBD1. CDR1 and CDR2 (germline): SEHNR, FQNEAQ (reference sequence). This CDR3 has 13 amino acids. V gave up 6 bases and J gave up 7 bases; unmatched junction bases: 8. Here the CDR3 DNA reads TGTGCCAGCAGACCAGGGGGGGGCCGTGGCTACACCTTC. This translates into CASRPGGGRGYTF.

The rearrangement uses TRBV29-1 and TRBJ1-1; D uncertain. The CDR3 loop spans 12 amino acids. With 4 bases removed from V and 1 base from J, the gap between germline ends came to 7 bases. CDR1 and CDR2 (germline): SQVTM, ANQGSEA. CDR3 sequence reads: CSVAGGNTEAFF. CDR3 in DNA: TGCAGCGTTGCGGGAGGGAACACTGAAGCTTTCTTT.

J is TRBJ2-5 and V is TRBV5-4; TRBD1 matches at 8 bases. CDR3 length equals 15 residues. Unmatched junction bases numbered 10, after V lost 4 bases and J lost 5 bases. Germline assignment: CDR1 SGHNT and CDR2 YYREEE (reference sequence). The CDR3 spells CASSPDLTGAETQYF. The CDR3 region has the DNA TGTGCCAGCAGCCCCGACCTGACAGGGGCGGAGACCCAGTACTTC. The whole variable domain, remainder taken from reference TRBV5-4 and TRBJ2-5, is ETGVTQSPTHLIKTRGQQVTLRCSSQSGHNTVSWYQQALGQGPQFIFQYYREEENGRGNFPPRFSGLQFPNYSSELNVNALELDDSALYLCASSPDLTGAETQYFGPGTRLLVL.

The chain is built from TRBV24-1 and TRBJ2-3; TRBD2 matches 15 bases. Trimming cost V 2 bases and J 3 bases; bases outside gene matches: 11. The CDR3 contains 20 residues. Germline V lookup: CDR1 KGHDR, CDR2 SFDVKD. The CDR3 nucleotides are TGTGCCACCAGTGATTGGACTAGCGGGGGGGGCTCCGGGTCGACAGATACGCAGTATTTT. It specifies CATSDWTSGGGSGSTDTQYF.

J is TRBJ2-3 and V is TRBV4-1; TRBD2 aligns across 9 bases. Germline CDR1 reads MGHRA; CDR2 reads YSYEKL. The ends lost 4 bases at V and 6 bases at J; junction bases unmatched: 14. CDR3 length: 17 amino acids. CDR3 region: CASSPSPSGAGQDTQYF. The DNA for the CDR3 is TGCGCCAGCAGCCCTAGTCCTAGCGGGGCAGGACAGGATACGCAGTATTTT.

The gene calls are TRBV10-3 and TRBJ1-2; TRBD1 matches at 8 bases. The CDR3 consists of 13 residues. V gave up 7 bases and J gave up 2 bases; unmatched junction bases: 3. Germline V gene data show CDR1 as ENHRY and CDR2 as SYGVKD. CDR3 nucleotides: TGTGCCATCAACGGACAGGGCAACTATGGCTACACCTTC. Translating it yields CAINGQGNYGYTF.

In its sample, this clone was seen once. The chain employs TRBV28 and TRBJ2-7; no clear D gene. Germline lookup yields CDR1 MDHEN and CDR2 SYDVKM. With 4 bases removed from V and 0 bases from J, the gap between germline ends came to 19 bases. The CDR3 runs to 17 residues. The CDR3: CASSSYLGPMTSYEQYF. The CDR3 region has the DNA TGTGCCAGCAGTTCGTACCTGGGTCCCATGACCTCCTACGAGCAGTACTTC.

The rearrangement uses TRBV7-2 and TRBJ2-5; 7 nucleotides line up with TRBD2. The CDR3 length is 13 residues. V shed 3 bases and J 4 bases; nucleotides not matched to a gene: 2. CDR1 is SGHTA, CDR2 FQGNSA, per germline. The CDR3 reads CASSFGLGETQYF. DNA for the CDR3: TGTGCCAGCAGCTTCGGACTAGGAGAGACCCAGTACTTC.

The chain employs TRBV28 and TRBJ1-2, with 10 bases that match TRBD1. The CDR3 extends over 14 amino acids. V dropped 6 bases and J dropped 4; count of bases not matched to a gene: 5. The germline gives CDR1 MDHEN, CDR2 SYDVKM. The CDR3 DNA sequence: TGTGCCAGCAGACCGGGACAGGGGACCTATGGCTACACCTTC. Translated, it gives CASRPGQGTYGYTF.

J is TRBJ1-2 and V is TRBV5-4, with 7 bases aligning to TRBD1. Germline CDR1 SGHNT, CDR2 YYREEE (reference sequence). The CDR3 contains 14 residues. J lost 6 bases, V lost 2 bases, and 7 bases had no gene match. As DNA, the CDR3 is TGTGCCAGCAGCTTCGACGACAGGGTGGATGGCTACACCTTC. It is translated as CASSFDDRVDGYTF.